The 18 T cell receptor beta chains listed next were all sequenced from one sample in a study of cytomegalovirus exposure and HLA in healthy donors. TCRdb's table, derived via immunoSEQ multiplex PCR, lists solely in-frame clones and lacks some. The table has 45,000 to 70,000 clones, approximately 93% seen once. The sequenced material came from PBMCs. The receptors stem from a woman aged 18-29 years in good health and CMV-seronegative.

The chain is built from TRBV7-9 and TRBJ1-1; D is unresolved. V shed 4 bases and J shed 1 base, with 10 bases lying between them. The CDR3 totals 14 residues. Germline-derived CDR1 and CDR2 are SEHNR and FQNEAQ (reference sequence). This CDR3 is CASSSVAGNTEAFF. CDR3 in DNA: TGTGCCAGCAGCTCCGTGGCAGGGAACACTGAAGCTTTCTTT.

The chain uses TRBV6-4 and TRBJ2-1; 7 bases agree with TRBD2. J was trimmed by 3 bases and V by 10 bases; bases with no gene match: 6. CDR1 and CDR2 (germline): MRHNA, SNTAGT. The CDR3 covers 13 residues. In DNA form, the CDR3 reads TGTGCCATTCCGGGACTATACTACAATGAGCAGTTCTTC. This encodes CAIPGLYYNEQFF.

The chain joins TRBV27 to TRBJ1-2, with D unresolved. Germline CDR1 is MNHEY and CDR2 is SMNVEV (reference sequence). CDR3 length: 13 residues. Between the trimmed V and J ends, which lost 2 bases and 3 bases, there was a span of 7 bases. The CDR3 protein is CASSLQADYGYTF. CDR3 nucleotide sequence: TGTGCCAGCAGTTTACAGGCCGACTATGGCTACACCTTC.

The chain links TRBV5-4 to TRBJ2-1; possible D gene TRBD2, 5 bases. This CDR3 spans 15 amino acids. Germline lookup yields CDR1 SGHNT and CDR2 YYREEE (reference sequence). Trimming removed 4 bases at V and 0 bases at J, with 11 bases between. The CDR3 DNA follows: TGTGCCAGCAGCACCGGACTCTTCTCCTACAATGAGCAGTTCTTC. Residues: CASSTGLFSYNEQFF. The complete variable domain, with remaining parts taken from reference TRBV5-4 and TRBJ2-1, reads ETGVTQSPTHLIKTRGQQVTLRCSSQSGHNTVSWYQQALGQGPQFIFQYYREEENGRGNFPPRFSGLQFPNYSSELNVNALELDDSALYLCASSTGLFSYNEQFFGPGTRLTVL.

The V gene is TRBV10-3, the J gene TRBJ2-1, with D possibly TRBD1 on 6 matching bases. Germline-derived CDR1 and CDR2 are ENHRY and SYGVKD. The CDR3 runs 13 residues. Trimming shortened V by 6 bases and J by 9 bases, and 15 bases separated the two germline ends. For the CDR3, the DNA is TGTGCCATCAGGGGAAATCAGGGGTCTGAGCAGTTCTTC. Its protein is CAIRGNQGSEQFF.

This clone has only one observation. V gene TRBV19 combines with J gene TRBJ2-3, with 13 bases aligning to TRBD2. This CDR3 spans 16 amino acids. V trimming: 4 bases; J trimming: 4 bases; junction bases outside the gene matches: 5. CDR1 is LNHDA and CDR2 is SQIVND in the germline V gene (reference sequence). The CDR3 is CASSTLAGGLADTQYF. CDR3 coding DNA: TGTGCCAGTAGTACACTAGCGGGGGGGCTCGCAGATACGCAGTATTTT. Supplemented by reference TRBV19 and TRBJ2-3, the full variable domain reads DGGITQSPKYLFRKEGQNVTLSCEQNLNHDAMYWYRQDPGQGLRLIYYSQIVNDFQKGDIAEGYSVSREKKESFPLTVTSAQKNPTAFYLCASSTLAGGLADTQYFGPGTRLTVL.

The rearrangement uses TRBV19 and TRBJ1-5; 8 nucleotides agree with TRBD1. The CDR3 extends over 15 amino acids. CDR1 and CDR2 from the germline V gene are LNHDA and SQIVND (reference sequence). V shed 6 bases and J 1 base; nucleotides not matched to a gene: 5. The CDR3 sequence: CASSEDRVSNQPQHF. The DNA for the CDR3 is TGTGCCAGTAGCGAGGACAGGGTCAGCAATCAGCCCCAGCATTTT.

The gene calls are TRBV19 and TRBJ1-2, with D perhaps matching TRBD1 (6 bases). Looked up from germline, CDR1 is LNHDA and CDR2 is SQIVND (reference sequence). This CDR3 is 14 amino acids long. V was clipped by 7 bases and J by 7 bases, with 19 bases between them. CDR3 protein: CASKGGIGVSGYTF. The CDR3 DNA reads TGTGCCAGTAAGGGGGGGATAGGTGTTAGTGGCTACACCTTC.

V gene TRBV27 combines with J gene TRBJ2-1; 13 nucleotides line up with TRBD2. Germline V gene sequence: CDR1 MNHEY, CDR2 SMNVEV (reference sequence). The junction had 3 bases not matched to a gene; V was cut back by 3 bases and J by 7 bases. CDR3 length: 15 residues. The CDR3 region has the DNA TGTGCCAGCAGTTTCGGACTAGCGGGAGTGAATGAGCAGTTCTTC. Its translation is CASSFGLAGVNEQFF.

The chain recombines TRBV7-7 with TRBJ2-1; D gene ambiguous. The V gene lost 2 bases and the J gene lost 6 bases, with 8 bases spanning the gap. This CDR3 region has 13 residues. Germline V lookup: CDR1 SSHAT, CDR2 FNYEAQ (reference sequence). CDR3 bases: TGTGCCAGCAGCTTACCGGGTTCCAATGAGCAGTTCTTC. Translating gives CASSLPGSNEQFF.

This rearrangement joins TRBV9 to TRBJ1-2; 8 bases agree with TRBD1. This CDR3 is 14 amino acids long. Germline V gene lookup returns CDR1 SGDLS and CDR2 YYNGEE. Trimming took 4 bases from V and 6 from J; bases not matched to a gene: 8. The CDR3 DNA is TGTGCCAGCAGCTCGGACAGGGAGGGTAATGGCTACACCTTC. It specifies CASSSDREGNGYTF.

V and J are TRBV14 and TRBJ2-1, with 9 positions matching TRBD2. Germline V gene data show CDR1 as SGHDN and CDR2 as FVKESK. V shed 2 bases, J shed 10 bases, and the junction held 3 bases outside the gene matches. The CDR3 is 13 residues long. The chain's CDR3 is CASSQILAGEQFF. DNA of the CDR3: TGTGCCAGCAGCCAAATCCTAGCGGGAGAGCAGTTCTTC.

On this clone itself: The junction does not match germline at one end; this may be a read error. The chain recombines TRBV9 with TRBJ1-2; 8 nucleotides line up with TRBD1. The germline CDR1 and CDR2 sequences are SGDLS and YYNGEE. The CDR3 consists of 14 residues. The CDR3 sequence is CASSVQDRGLRGHF. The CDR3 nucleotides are TGTGCCAGCAGCGTGCAAGACAGGGGCCTTCGTGGGCACTTC.

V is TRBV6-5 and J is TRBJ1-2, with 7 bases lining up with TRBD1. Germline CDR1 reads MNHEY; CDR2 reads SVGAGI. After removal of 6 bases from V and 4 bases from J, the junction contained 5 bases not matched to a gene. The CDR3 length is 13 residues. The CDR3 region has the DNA TGTGCCAGCAGGTCCGGGACAGCCTATGGCTACACCTTC. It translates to CASRSGTAYGYTF.

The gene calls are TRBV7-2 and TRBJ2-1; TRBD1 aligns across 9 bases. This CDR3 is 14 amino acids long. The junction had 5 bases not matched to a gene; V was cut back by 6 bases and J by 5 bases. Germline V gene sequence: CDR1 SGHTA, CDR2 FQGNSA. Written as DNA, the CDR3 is TGTGCCAGCAGTCTACAGGGGGCCAACAATGAGCAGTTCTTC. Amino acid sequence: CASSLQGANNEQFF.

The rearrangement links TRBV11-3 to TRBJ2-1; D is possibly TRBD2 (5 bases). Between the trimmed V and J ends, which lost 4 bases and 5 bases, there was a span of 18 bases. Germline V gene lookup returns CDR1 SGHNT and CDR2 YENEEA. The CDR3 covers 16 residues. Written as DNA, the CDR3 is TGTGCCAGCAGCTCTGGGATCCCTAGGAGGCACAATGAGCAGTTCTTC. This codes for CASSSGIPRRHNEQFF.

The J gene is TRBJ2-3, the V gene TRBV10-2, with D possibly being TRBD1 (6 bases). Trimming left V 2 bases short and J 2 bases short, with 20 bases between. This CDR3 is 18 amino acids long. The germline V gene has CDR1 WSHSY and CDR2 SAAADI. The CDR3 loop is CASSEGGHGRGITDTQYF. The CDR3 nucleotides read TGCGCCAGCAGTGAGGGGGGCCACGGTAGGGGTATCACAGATACGCAGTATTTT.

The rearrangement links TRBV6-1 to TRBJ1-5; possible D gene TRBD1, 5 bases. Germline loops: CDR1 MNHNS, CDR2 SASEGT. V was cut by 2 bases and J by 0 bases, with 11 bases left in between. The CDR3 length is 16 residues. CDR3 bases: TGTGCCAGCAGTGAATGGGCAGGGTCTAGCAATCAGCCCCAGCATTTT. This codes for CASSEWAGSSNQPQHF.